The 8 T cell receptor beta chains listed next were all sequenced from one sample in a study of regulatory T cells in long-lasting Graves disease. The time point was: newly diagnosed GD, antithyroid drugs for less than 3 months. After RNA was extracted from PBMCs, the TCR library was made from it. Libraries of TCR beta came from iRepertoire HTBI primers plus Arm-PCR of CDR3 regions. TCRdb processed the multiplex PCR reads anew with MiXCR; each CDR3 protein has one entry. The sample has some 450,000 distinct CDR3 sequences, about a sixth seen once. This same sample was also part of a study on T cells in Graves' hyperthyroidism and ophthalmopathy.

The material sequenced was peripheral blood mononuclear cells (PBMCs), taken at new diagnosis, from a patient treated with antithyroid drugs. The receptors shown here come from a woman aged 25-40 years with Graves disease.

V and J are TRBV9 and TRBJ2-7; TRBD1 matches at 10 bases. Germline V gives CDR1 SGDLS, CDR2 YYNGEE. The V gene end was trimmed by 4 bases and the J gene end by 2 bases; junction bases not matched to a gene: 6. The CDR3 has 15 amino acids. DNA of the CDR3: TGTGCCAGCAGCCCAGGTGGACAGGGGGCCTACGAGCAGTACTTC. Protein sequence: CASSPGGQGAYEQYF.

In this sample, this clonotype turned up many times. Here the CDR3 reads CASSRFEKRKGLDEQFF. CDR3 nucleotide sequence: TGTGCCAGCAGCCGTTTTGAGAAGCGGAAAGGCCTCGATGAGCAGTTCTTC. The chain employs TRBV2 and TRBJ2-1, with D possibly matching TRBD2 (5 bases). Germline CDR1 is SNHLY and CDR2 is FYNNEI. This CDR3 region has 17 residues. V lost 6 bases and J lost 8, with 26 bases in between.

This clonotype was detected ten times or more. The chain carries TRBV7-2 and TRBJ2-7, with 7 bases matching TRBD1. The V and J ends lost 4 bases and 2 bases, in that order; junction bases with no gene match: 14. Germline V gene lookup returns CDR1 SGHTA and CDR2 FQGNSA. The CDR3 covers 17 residues. CDR3 amino acids: CASSSPTGTEATYEQYF. The DNA of the CDR3 is TGTGCCAGCAGCTCCCCGACCGGGACAGAGGCGACCTACGAGCAGTACTTC.

On this clonotype: This sequence may be a read error, since a much larger clone differs from it by one base. This chain connects TRBV20-1 to TRBJ1-5, with D tentatively TRBD1 (6 bases). The CDR3 covers 14 residues. CDR1 is DFQATT, CDR2 SNEGSKA, per germline (reference sequence). Trimming cost V 1 base and J 2 bases, with 9 bases left between them. In DNA, the CDR3 is TGCAGTGCTAGAGTGGACAGTGGCAATCAGCCCCAGCATTTT. This sequence encodes CSARVDSGNQPQHF.

The gene calls are TRBV7-9 and TRBJ2-7; 12 bases agree with TRBD2. From germline, CDR1 is SEHNR and CDR2 FQNEAQ (reference sequence). After removal of 3 bases from V and 2 bases from J, the junction contained 8 bases not matched to a gene. The CDR3 is 17 residues long. Written as DNA, the CDR3 is TGTGCCAGCAGCTTTTCTCCGACTAGCGGGAGAGCCTACGAGCAGTACTTC. Translating it yields CASSFSPTSGRAYEQYF.

This clonotype was found many times. The rearrangement uses TRBV3-1 and TRBJ1-2; no clear D gene. This CDR3 spans 13 amino acids. Trimming stripped 4 bases from V and 4 bases from J, with 10 bases between. The germline V gene has CDR1 LGHDT and CDR2 YNNKEL (reference sequence). DNA for the CDR3: TGTGCCAGCAGCCCTCGGACGGGCTATGGCTACACCTTC. This gives the protein CASSPRTGYGYTF.

This clonotype was observed a handful of times. The chain has TRBV4-3 and TRBJ2-2; D is perhaps TRBD1 (6 bases). The germline V and J ends were trimmed by 4 bases and 7 bases, with 16 bases remaining between them. The CDR3 is 15 amino acids. Germline loops: CDR1 LGHNA, CDR2 YSLEER. CDR3 amino acids: CASSPTTGKYGELFF. The CDR3 DNA reads TGCGCCAGCAGCCCTACTACAGGGAAATACGGGGAGCTGTTTTTT.

Regarding this clonotype: The conserved phenylalanine or tryptophan normally closing the CDR3 is absent here, so this likely arose from a read error. The CDR3 loop is CASNPSRVEKLFC. The CDR3, as DNA: TGTGCCAGCAATCCTTCCAGGGTCGAAAAACTGTTTTGT. The chain recombines TRBV28 with TRBJ1-4; D may be TRBD1 (5 bases). Trimming shortened V by 7 bases and J by 8 bases, and 14 bases separated the two germline ends. From germline, CDR1 is MDHEN and CDR2 SYDVKM. The CDR3 is 13 residues long.